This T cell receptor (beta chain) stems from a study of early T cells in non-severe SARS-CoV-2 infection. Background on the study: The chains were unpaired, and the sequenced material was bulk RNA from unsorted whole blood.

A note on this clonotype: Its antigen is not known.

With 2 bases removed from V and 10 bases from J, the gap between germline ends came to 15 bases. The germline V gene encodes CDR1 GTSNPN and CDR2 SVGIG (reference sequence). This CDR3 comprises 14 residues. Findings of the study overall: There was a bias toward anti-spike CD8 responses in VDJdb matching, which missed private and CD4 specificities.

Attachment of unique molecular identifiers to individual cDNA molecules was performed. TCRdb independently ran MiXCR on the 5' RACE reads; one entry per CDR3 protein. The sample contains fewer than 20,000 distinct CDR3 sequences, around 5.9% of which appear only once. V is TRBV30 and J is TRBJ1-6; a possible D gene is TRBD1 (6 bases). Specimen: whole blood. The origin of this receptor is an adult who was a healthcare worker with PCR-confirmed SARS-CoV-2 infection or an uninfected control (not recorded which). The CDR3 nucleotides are TGTGCCTGGAGTTCATCAGGGGAAGACTCACCCCTCCACTTT. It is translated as CAWSSSGEDSPLHF.